A single sample is the source of the 27 T cell receptor beta chains below, sequenced in a study of blood T cell repertoires in COVID-19. Repertoires were generated with immunoSEQ multiplex PCR, while TCRdb's copy carries only in-frame clones and drops some. The sample lists tens of thousands of clones, 74% occurring once. The specimen sequenced was peripheral blood. All receptors derive from an elderly woman with acute or convalescent COVID-19.

The CDR3 region is CASSSVRVRGLHLGEQYF. The CDR3 DNA is TGTGCCAGCAGCTCCGTAAGAGTCAGGGGGCTACACCTCGGTGAGCAGTACTTC. This chain connects TRBV7-3 to TRBJ2-7; 8 bases line up with TRBD1. This CDR3 comprises 18 residues. V lost 4 bases and J lost 7; bases outside the gene matches: 21. Germline V CDR1 and CDR2: SGHTA, FQGTGA.

This clone has ten or more counts. This chain links TRBV12-5 with TRBJ2-1; the D gene is possibly TRBD2 (5 bases). Per germline, CDR1 LGHNT and CDR2 FRNRAP. The CDR3 contains 15 residues. V gave up 6 bases and J gave up 2 bases, with 14 bases separating them. CDR3: CASGPGGGTYNEQFF. The CDR3 DNA reads TGTGCTAGTGGCCCCGGAGGCGGAACCTACAATGAGCAGTTCTTC.

The J gene is TRBJ2-1, the V gene TRBV7-9, with 12 bases fitting TRBD2. This CDR3 comprises 17 residues. V dropped 3 bases and J dropped 6; count of bases not matched to a gene: 9. Germline CDR1 reads SEHNR; CDR2 reads FQNEAQ (reference sequence). The CDR3 DNA sequence: TGTGCCAGCAGCTTGTCGACTAGCGGGAGAGGGGCCAATGAGCAGTTCTTC. It encodes CASSLSTSGRGANEQFF.

The chain links TRBV11-2 to TRBJ2-1, with D unclear. Germline V gene lookup returns CDR1 SGHAT and CDR2 FQNNGV. CDR3 length: 17 residues. Between the trimmed V and J ends, which lost 0 bases and 6 bases, there was a span of 18 bases. CDR3 protein: CASSLDRRVGVGNEQFF. In nucleotides, the CDR3 is TGTGCCAGCAGCTTAGACCGACGTGTAGGAGTAGGCAATGAGCAGTTCTTC.

This chain links TRBV6-6 with TRBJ2-3; unclear D gene. The ends were cut back, 5 bases at V and 1 base at J, with 10 bases in the middle. Germline loops: CDR1 MNHNY, CDR2 SVGAGI (reference sequence). The CDR3 spans 14 residues. CDR3 coding DNA: TGTGCCAGCAGTCAAGGAGTAGGCACAGATACGCAGTATTTT. Translation gives CASSQGVGTDTQYF.

This clone was recorded only once. The rearrangement links TRBV6-2 or TRBV6-3 to TRBJ2-1; unclear D gene. The CDR3 is 12 residues long. Trimming removed 4 bases at V and 9 bases at J, with 10 bases between. CDR1 MNHEY and CDR2 SVGEGT come from the germline V gene. The CDR3 loop reads CASSFHLGEQFF. The CDR3 nucleotides read TGTGCCAGCAGTTTCCATCTCGGTGAGCAGTTCTTC.

This clone has only a few counts. V gene TRBV5-1 combines with J gene TRBJ2-1; 16 positions agree with TRBD2. The CDR3 consists of 14 residues. CDR1 is SGHRS and CDR2 is YFSETQ in the germline V gene. The V and J ends lost 4 bases and 13 bases, in that order; junction bases with no gene match: 5. Here the CDR3 reads CASSMGLAGGGQFF. DNA for the CDR3: TGCGCCAGCAGCATGGGACTAGCGGGAGGGGGCCAGTTCTTC.

The J gene is TRBJ1-1, the V gene TRBV9, with D maybe TRBD1 (6 bases). This CDR3 spans 15 amino acids. From germline, CDR1 is SGDLS and CDR2 YYNGEE. The germline V and J ends were trimmed by 0 bases and 4 bases, with 13 bases remaining between them. The CDR3 loop is CASSVDLGHRTEAFF. Here the CDR3 DNA reads TGTGCCAGCAGCGTAGATTTGGGACACCGCACTGAAGCTTTCTTT.

The chain couples TRBV6-4 to TRBJ2-4, with D possibly TRBD2 on 6 matching bases. The germline V and J ends were trimmed by 5 bases and 6 bases, with 14 bases remaining between them. The V gene's germline CDR1 is MRHNA and CDR2 SNTAGT. The CDR3 totals 14 residues. CDR3 nucleotide sequence: TGTGCCAGCAGTCCGGGGGTGGTCTCAAACATTCAGTACTTC. This codes for CASSPGVVSNIQYF.

The V call is TRBV19, the J call TRBJ2-7; 7 bases line up with TRBD1. The junction had 15 bases not matched to a gene; V was cut back by 0 bases and J by 7 bases. This CDR3 is 17 amino acids long. Germline V gene sequence: CDR1 LNHDA, CDR2 SQIVND (reference sequence). This CDR3 reads CASSIDKGTGVPREQYF. CDR3 sequence (DNA): TGTGCCAGTAGTATAGATAAAGGAACAGGGGTTCCTAGGGAGCAGTACTTC.

This chain uses TRBV27 with TRBJ1-4; D uncertain. The CDR3 has 17 residues. Germline CDR1 reads MNHEY; CDR2 reads SMNVEV (reference sequence). Trimming pared 4 bases from V and 1 base from J, leaving 16 bases between. Here the CDR3 DNA reads TGTGCCAGCAGTTCTCCTTCCCGGCCAGGAACTAATGAAAAACTGTTTTTT. It is translated as CASSSPSRPGTNEKLFF.

The chain is built from TRBV7-2 and TRBJ2-3; D gene uncertain. CDR3 length: 14 amino acids. Trimming pared 6 bases from V and 6 bases from J, leaving 16 bases between. Per the germline V gene, CDR1 is SGHTA and CDR2 is FQGNSA. In DNA, the CDR3 is TGTGCCAGCAGTTCCAGCTTTCCCGGGGATACGCAGTATTTT. This translates into CASSSSFPGDTQYF.

This clone was observed a few times. The chain couples TRBV5-1 to TRBJ2-7, with 8 bases identical to TRBD2. The ends lost 0 bases at V and 5 bases at J; junction bases unmatched: 7. The CDR3 contains 15 residues. The V gene's germline CDR1 is SGHRS and CDR2 YFSETQ. Here the CDR3 reads CASSLEGRGRHEQYF. In nucleotides, the CDR3 is TGCGCCAGCAGCTTGGAAGGCCGCGGGAGGCACGAGCAGTACTTC. The full variable domain, its missing parts supplied by reference TRBV5-1 and TRBJ2-7, is KAGVTQTPRYLIKTRGQQVTLSCSPISGHRSVSWYQQTPGQGLQFLFEYFSETQRNKGNFPGRFSGRQFSNSRSEMNVSTLELGDSALYLCASSLEGRGRHEQYFGPGTRLTVT.

The V and J genes are TRBV2 and TRBJ2-5; possibly TRBD1 for D (5 bases). V was pared by 0 bases and J by 6 bases, with 14 bases between. The CDR3 extends over 15 amino acids. The germline V gene has CDR1 SNHLY and CDR2 FYNNEI. This chain's CDR3 is CASSEASQGWQTQYF. The CDR3 coding sequence is TGTGCCAGCAGTGAAGCTAGCCAGGGCTGGCAGACCCAGTACTTC.

The rearrangement uses TRBV11-3 and TRBJ1-2; 10 bases map to TRBD1. Germline lookup yields CDR1 SGHNT and CDR2 YENEEA. V trimming: 4 bases; J trimming: 7 bases; junction bases outside the gene matches: 3. The CDR3 has 13 amino acids. The CDR3 here is CASSSDRGLGYTF. In DNA, the CDR3 is TGTGCCAGCAGCTCCGACAGGGGGCTTGGCTACACCTTC.

The rearrangement links TRBV4-1 to TRBJ1-2; no definite D call. V lost 4 bases and J 7 bases, leaving 19 bases between the germline ends. The CDR3 has 15 amino acids. CDR1 and CDR2 from the germline V gene are MGHRA and YSYEKL. The CDR3 region has the DNA TGCGCCAGCAGCCTAACGGACCGGGGTCGCGGTGGCTACACCTTC. It codes for CASSLTDRGRGGYTF.

In this sample, this clone turned up once. V gene TRBV30 combines with J gene TRBJ1-2, with D tentatively TRBD1 (6 bases). Germline CDR1 and CDR2: GTSNPN and SVGIG (reference sequence). V was pared by 7 bases and J by 1 base, with 13 bases between. The CDR3 is 13 amino acids. CDR3: CAFGQLLNYGYTF. For the CDR3, the DNA is TGTGCCTTCGGACAGCTCCTTAACTATGGCTACACCTTC.

The chain is built from TRBV27 and TRBJ2-5; a possible D gene is TRBD2 (6 bases). V dropped 5 bases and J dropped 6 bases, with 19 bases sitting between them. Germline CDR1 reads MNHEY; CDR2 reads SMNVEV (reference sequence). The CDR3 is 15 amino acids. The CDR3 region has the DNA TGTGCCAGCAGTACTACGCGGCTAGCGAGGCAGACCCAGTACTTC. Amino acid sequence: CASSTTRLARQTQYF.

The chain joins TRBV29-1 to TRBJ1-4; 9 nucleotides match TRBD1. Germline V gene lookup returns CDR1 SQVTM and CDR2 ANQGSEA. The CDR3 covers 14 residues. V lost 0 bases to trimming and J lost 7 bases; unmatched junction nucleotides: 3. The CDR3: CSVEDDRGAEKLFF. As DNA, the CDR3 is TGCAGCGTTGAAGACGACAGGGGGGCTGAAAAACTGTTTTTT.

This clone showed up just once. The chain combines TRBV19 with TRBJ1-1, with a tentative D call TRBD1 (6 bases). The CDR3 loop spans 12 amino acids. The germline V and J ends were trimmed by 10 bases and 0 bases, with 9 bases remaining between them. In germline, CDR1 is LNHDA, CDR2 SQIVND (reference sequence). DNA for the CDR3: TGTGCCACTACAGGGCTGAACACTGAAGCTTTCTTT. Translating gives CATTGLNTEAFF.

The chain employs TRBV3-1 (or the pseudogene TRBV3-2) and TRBJ2-1; D gene uncertain. The CDR3 spans 13 residues. V was pared by 3 bases and J by 4 bases, with 7 bases between. Germline V gene data show CDR1 as LGHDT and CDR2 as YNNKEL (reference sequence). The chain's CDR3 is CASSHNSYNEQFF. Written as DNA, the CDR3 is TGTGCCAGCAGCCACAACAGTTACAATGAGCAGTTCTTC.

In its sample, this clone was seen a few times. The V and J genes are TRBV19 and TRBJ1-5, with TRBD1 identical over 7 bases. Germline V gene sequence: CDR1 LNHDA, CDR2 SQIVND (reference sequence). The CDR3 has 17 amino acids. Trimming cost V 3 bases and J 2 bases; bases outside gene matches: 10. The CDR3 region has the DNA TGTGCCAGTAGTATCAGGAACAGGGGTAGAGGCAATCAGCCCCAGCATTTT. This codes for CASSIRNRGRGNQPQHF.

V gene TRBV7-2 combines with J gene TRBJ2-1; D possibly corresponds to TRBD2 (5 bases). Germline CDR1 and CDR2: SGHTA and FQGNSA. The CDR3 is 14 residues long. The V end lost 0 bases, the J end lost 10 bases, and 13 bases lay between the germline ends. The CDR3 bases are TGTGCCAGCAGCTTAGCCCGGGGTAGTAGGGAGCAGTTCTTC. Translation gives CASSLARGSREQFF.

This chain connects TRBV3-1 (or the pseudogene TRBV3-2) to TRBJ2-5; the match to TRBD1 covers 7 bases. This CDR3 is 15 amino acids long. Germline trimming cut 1 base from V and 2 bases from J; bases unmatched to any gene: 4. Germline V gives CDR1 LGHDT, CDR2 YNNKEL (reference sequence). The CDR3 region has the DNA TGTGCCAGCAGCCAAGGGACAGGACAACAAGAGACCCAGTACTTC. This gives the protein CASSQGTGQQETQYF.

V is TRBV7-8 and J is TRBJ1-1, with TRBD1 matching over 10 bases. Germline values: CDR1 SGHVS, CDR2 FQNEAQ. The CDR3 extends over 18 amino acids. J lost 3 bases, V lost 5 bases, and 15 bases had no gene match. Here the CDR3 DNA reads TGTGCCAGCAGCCCACTCGGACAGGGGGTTCAAAGGGACACTGAAGCTTTCTTT. This codes for CASSPLGQGVQRDTEAFF.

This clone was counted a few times. The CDR3 DNA reads as TGTGCCAGCAGCCAAGATCTAGGTAGCGGAATCACAGATACGCAGTATTTT. It specifies CASSQDLGSGITDTQYF. The chain is built from TRBV3-1 (or the pseudogene TRBV3-2) and TRBJ2-3; D possibly corresponds to TRBD2 (6 bases). Trimming took 0 bases from V and 2 from J, leaving 15 bases between them. CDR1 is LGHDT and CDR2 is YNNKEL in the germline V gene (reference sequence). The CDR3 loop spans 17 amino acids.

V and J are TRBV10-2 and TRBJ2-3, with 14 bases fitting TRBD2. Germline lookup yields CDR1 WSHSY and CDR2 SAAADI. J gave up 4 bases and V 6 bases, and 12 bases lay outside the gene matches. CDR3 size: 18 residues. The CDR3: CASRRSGTSGRLADTQYF. CDR3 bases: TGCGCCAGCAGAAGATCCGGGACTAGCGGGAGACTGGCAGATACGCAGTATTTT.